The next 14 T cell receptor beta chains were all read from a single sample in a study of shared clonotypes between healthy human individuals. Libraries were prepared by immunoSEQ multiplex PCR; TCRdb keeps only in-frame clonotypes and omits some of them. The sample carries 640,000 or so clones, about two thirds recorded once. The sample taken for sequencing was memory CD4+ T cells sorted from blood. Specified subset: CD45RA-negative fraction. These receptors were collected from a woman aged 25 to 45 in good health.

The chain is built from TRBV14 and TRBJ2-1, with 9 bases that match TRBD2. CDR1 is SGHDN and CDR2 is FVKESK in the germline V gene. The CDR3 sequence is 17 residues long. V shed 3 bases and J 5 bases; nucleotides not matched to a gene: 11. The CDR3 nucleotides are TGTGCCAGCAGCCATGTAGGTAGCGGGAGACCCCACAATGAGCAGTTCTTC. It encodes CASSHVGSGRPHNEQFF.

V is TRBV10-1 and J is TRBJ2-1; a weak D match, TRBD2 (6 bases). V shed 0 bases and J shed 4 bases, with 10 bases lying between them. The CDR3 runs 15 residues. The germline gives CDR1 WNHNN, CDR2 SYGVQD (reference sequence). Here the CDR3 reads CASSESAGSYNEQFF. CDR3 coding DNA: TGCGCCAGCAGTGAGTCGGCGGGATCGTACAATGAGCAGTTCTTC.

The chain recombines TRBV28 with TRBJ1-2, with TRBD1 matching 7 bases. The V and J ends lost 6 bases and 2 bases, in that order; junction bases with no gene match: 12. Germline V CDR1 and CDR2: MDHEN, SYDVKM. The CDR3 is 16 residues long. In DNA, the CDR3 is TGTGCCAGCAGCCTAAGGGCCCTGACAGGGAACTATGGCTACACCTTC. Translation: CASSLRALTGNYGYTF.

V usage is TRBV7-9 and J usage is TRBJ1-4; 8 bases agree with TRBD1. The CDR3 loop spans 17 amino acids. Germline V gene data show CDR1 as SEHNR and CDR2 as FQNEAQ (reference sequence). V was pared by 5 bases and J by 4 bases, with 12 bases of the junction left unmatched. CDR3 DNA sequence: TGTGCCAGCAGCCAAACACGGGACAGGAGACTTAATGAAAAACTGTTTTTT. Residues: CASSQTRDRRLNEKLFF.

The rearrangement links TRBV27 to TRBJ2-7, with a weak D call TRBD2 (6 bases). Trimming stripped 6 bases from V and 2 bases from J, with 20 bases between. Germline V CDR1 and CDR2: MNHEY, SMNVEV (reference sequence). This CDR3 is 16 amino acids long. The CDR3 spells CASSPRRDWGPYEQYF. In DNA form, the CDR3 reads TGTGCCAGCAGCCCCCGTCGGGACTGGGGACCCTACGAGCAGTACTTC.

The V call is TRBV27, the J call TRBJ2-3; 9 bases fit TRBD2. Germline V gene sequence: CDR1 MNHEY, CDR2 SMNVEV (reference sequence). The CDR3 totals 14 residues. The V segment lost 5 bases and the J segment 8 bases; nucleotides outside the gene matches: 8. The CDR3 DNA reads TGTGCCAGCAGTACACGACTAGCGGACGGTACGCAGTATTTT. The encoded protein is CASSTRLADGTQYF.

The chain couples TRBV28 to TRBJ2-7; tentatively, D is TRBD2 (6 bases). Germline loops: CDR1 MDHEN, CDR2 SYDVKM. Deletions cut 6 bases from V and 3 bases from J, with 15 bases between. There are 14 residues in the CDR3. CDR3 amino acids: CASRDSGRNYEQYF. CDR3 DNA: TGTGCCAGCAGGGATAGCGGACGAAACTACGAGCAGTACTTC.

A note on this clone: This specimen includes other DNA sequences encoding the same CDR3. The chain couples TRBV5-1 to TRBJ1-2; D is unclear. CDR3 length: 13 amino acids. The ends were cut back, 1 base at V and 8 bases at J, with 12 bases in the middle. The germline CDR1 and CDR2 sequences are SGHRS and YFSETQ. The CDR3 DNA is TGCGCCAGCAGCTTGTCTTCTGACGCGGGCTACACCTTC. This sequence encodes CASSLSSDAGYTF.

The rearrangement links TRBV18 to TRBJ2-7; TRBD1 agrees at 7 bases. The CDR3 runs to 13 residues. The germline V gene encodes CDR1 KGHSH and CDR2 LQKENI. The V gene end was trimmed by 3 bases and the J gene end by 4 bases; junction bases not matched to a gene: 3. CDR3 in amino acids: CASSPRTGYEQYF. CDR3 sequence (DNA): TGTGCCAGCTCACCCCGGACAGGTTACGAGCAGTACTTC.

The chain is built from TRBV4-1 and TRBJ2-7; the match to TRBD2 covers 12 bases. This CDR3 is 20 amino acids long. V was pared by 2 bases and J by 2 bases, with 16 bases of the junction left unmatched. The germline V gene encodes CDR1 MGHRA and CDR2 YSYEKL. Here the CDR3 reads CASSQRVGPGLAGPPYEQYF. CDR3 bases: TGCGCCAGCAGCCAACGGGTGGGGCCCGGACTAGCGGGGCCACCCTACGAGCAGTACTTC.

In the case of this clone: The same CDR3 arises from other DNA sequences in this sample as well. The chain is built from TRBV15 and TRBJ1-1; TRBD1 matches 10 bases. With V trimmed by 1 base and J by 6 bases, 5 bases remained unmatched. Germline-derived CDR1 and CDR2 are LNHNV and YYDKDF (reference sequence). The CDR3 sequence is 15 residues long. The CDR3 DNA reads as TGTGCCACCAGCAGAGCCAGGGACAGGGGAGCTGAAGCTTTCTTT. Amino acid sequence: CATSRARDRGAEAFF.

CDR3 in amino acids: CASSLAGVAEQYF. CDR3 bases: TGTGCCAGCAGCTTAGCGGGAGTAGCCGAGCAGTACTTC. J is TRBJ2-7 and V is TRBV7-2; tentatively, D is TRBD2 (5 bases). The V gene's germline CDR1 is SGHTA and CDR2 FQGNSA. This CDR3 has 13 amino acids. V was trimmed by 0 bases and J by 6 bases, leaving 9 bases between them.

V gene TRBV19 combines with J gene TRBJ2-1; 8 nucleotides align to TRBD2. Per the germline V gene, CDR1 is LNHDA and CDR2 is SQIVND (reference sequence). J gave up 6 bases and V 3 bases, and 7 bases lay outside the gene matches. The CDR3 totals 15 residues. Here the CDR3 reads CASSIRTSGANEQFF. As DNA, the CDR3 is TGTGCCAGTAGTATCCGAACTAGCGGAGCCAATGAGCAGTTCTTC.

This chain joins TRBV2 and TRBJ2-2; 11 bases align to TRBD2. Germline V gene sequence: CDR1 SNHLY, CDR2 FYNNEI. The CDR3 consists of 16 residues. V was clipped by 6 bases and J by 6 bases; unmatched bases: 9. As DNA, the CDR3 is TGTGCCAGCAGGCCCACTAGCGGGAGATTAGCCGGGGAGCTGTTTTTT. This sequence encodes CASRPTSGRLAGELFF.